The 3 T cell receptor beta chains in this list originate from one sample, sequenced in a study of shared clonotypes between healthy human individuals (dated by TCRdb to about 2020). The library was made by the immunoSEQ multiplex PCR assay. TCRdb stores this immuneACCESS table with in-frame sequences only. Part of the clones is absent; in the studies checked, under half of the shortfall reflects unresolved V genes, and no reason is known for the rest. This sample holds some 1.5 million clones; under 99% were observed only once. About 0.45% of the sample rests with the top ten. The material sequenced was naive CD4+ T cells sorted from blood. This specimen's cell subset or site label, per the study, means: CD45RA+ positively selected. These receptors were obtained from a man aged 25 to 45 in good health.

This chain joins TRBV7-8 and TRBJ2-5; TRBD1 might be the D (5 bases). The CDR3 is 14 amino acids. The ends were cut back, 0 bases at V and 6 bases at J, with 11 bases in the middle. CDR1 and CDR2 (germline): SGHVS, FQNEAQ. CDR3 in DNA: TGTGCCAGCAGCTTAGCGCAGGGCGTAAAGACCCAGTACTTC. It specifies CASSLAQGVKTQYF.

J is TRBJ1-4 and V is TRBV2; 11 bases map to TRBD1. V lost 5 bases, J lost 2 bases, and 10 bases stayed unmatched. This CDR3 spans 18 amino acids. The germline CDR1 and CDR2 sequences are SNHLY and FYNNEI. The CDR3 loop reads CASSPRRTGGTTNEKLFF. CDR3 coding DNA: TGTGCCAGCAGTCCACGCCGGACAGGGGGCACCACTAATGAAAAACTGTTTTTT.

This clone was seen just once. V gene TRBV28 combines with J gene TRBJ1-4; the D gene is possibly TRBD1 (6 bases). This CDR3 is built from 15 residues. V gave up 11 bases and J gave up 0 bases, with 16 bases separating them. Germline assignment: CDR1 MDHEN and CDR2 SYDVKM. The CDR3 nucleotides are TGTGCCTCCGAATCGGACAGCGCAACTAATGAAAAACTGTTTTTT. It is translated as CASESDSATNEKLFF.